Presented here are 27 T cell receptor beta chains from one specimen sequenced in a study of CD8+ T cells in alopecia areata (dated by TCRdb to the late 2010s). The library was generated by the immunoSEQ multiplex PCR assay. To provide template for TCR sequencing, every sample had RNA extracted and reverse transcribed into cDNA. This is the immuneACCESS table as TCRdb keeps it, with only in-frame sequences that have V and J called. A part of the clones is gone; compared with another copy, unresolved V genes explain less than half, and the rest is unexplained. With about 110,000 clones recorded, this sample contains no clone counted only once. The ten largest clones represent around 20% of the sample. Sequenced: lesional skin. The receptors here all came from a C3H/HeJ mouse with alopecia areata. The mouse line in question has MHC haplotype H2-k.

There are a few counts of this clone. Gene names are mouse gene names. The part of the CDR3 DNA that was read is TGTGCCAGCAGTTTCCGGGGACTGGGCCAAGAC. It yields the protein CASSFRGLGQD. The complete CDR3 sequence is CASSFRGLGQDTQYF. The rearrangement uses TRBV14 and TRBJ2-5; 9 nucleotides align to TRBD2. The read terminates 4 residues before the CDR3 end, so the remaining end is supplied by the germline J gene. The CDR3 has 15 residues. Germline CDR1 reads SGHDT; CDR2 reads FRDEAV. Trimming removed 1 base from V and 2 bases from J; junction bases left unmatched: 2.

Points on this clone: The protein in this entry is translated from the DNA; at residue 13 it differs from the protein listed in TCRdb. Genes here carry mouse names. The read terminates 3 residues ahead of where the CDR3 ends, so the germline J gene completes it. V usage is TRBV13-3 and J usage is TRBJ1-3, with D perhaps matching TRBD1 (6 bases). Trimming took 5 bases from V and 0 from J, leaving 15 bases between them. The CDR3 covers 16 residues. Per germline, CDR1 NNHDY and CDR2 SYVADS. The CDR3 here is CASSPLRDNSGNTLYF. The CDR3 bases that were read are TGTGCCAGCAGCCCCCTCCGGGACAATTCTGGAAATACG.

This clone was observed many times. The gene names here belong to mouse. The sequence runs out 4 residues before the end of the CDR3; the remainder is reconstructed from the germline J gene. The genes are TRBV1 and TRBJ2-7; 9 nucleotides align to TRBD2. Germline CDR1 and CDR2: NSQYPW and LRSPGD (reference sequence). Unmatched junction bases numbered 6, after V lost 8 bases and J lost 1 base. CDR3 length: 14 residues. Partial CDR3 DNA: TGCACCTGCGGTTCCGGGACTGGGTCCTAT. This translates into CTCGSGTGSY. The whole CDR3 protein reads CTCGSGTGSYEQYF.

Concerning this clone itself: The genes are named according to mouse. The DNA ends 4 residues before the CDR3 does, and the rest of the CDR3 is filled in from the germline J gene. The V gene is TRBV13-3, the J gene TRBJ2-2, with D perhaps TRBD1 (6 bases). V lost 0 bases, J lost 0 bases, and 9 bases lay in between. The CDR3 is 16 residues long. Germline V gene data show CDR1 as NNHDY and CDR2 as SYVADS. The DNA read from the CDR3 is TGTGCCAGCAGTGATGAATGGACAGCAAACACCGGG. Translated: CASSDEWTANTG. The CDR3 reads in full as CASSDEWTANTGQLYF.

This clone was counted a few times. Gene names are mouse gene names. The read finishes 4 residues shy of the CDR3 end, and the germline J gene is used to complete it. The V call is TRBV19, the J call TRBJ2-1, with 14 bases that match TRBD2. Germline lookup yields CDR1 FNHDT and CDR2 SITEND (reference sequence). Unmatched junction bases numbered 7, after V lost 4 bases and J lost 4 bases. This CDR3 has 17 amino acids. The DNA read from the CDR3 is TGTGCCAGCAGTTGGGACTGGGGGGGCGCGGGGTATGCT. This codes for CASSWDWGGAGYA. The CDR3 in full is CASSWDWGGAGYAEQFF. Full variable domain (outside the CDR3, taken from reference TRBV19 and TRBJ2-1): GGIITQTPKFLIGQEGQKLTLKCQQNFNHDTMYWYRQDSGKGLRLIYYSITENDLQKGDLSEGYDASREKKSSFSLTVTSAQKNEMAVFLCASSWDWGGAGYAEQFFGPGTRLTVL.

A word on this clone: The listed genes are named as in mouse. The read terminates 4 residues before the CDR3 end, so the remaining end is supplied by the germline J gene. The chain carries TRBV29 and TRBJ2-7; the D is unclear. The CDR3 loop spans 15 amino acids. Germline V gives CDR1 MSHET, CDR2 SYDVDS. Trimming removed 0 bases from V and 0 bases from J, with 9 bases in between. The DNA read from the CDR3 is TGTGCTAGCAGTTTATCGGTCCAGAGCTCCTAT. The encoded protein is CASSLSVQSSY. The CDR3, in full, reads CASSLSVQSSYEQYF.

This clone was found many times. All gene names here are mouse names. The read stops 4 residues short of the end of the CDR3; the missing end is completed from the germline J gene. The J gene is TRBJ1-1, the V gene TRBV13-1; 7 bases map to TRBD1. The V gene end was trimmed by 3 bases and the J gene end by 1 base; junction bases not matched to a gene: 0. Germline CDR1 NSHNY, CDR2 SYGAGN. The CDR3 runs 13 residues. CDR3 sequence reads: CASSGTGNTEVFF. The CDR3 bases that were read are TGTGCCAGCAGTGGGACAGGGAACACA.

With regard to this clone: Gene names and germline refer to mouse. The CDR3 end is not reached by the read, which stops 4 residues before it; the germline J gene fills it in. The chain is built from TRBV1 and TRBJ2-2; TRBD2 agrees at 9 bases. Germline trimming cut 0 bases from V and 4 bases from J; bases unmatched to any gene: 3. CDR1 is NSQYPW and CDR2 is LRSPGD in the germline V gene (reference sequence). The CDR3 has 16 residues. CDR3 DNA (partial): TGCACCTGCAGTGCAGATGGGACTGGGTTCACCGGG. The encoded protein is CTCSADGTGFTG. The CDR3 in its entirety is CTCSADGTGFTGQLYF.

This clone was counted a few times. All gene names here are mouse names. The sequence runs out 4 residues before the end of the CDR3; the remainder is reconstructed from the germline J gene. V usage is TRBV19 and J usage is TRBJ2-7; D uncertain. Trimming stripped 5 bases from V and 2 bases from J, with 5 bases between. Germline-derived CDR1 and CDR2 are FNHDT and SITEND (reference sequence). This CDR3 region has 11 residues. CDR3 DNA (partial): TGTGCCAGCAGCCAGACCTAT. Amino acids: CASSQTY. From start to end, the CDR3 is CASSQTYEQYF.

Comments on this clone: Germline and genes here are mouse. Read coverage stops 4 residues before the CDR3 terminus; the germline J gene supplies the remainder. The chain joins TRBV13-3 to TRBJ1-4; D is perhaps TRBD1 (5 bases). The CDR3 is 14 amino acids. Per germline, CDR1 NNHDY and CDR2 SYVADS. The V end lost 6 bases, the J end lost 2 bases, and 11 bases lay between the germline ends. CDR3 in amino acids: CASKTGGSNERLFF. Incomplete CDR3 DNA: TGTGCCAGCAAAACAGGAGGGTCCAACGAA.

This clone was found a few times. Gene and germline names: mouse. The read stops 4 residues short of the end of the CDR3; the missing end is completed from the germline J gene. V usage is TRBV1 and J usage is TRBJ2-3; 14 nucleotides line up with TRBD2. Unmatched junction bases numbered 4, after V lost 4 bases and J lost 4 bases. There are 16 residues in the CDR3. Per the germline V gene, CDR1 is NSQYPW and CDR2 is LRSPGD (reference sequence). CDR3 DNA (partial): TGCACCTGCAGTGGCCGGGACTGGGGGGGCTCAGAA. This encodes CTCSGRDWGGSE. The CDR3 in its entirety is CTCSGRDWGGSETLYF.

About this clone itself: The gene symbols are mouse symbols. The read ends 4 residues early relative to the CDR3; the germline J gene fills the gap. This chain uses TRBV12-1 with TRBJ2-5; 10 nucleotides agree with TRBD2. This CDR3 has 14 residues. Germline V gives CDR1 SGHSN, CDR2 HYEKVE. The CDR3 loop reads CASSPGLGVDTQYF. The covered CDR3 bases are TGTGCCAGCTCTCCCGGACTGGGGGTAGAC.

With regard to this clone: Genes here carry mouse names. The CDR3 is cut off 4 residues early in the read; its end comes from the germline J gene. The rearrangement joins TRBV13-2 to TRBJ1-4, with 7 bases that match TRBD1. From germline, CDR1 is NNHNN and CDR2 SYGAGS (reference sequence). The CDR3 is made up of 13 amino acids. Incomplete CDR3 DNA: TGTGCCAGCGGTGATCCAGGGGGCGAA. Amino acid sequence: CASGDPGGE. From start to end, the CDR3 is CASGDPGGERLFF.

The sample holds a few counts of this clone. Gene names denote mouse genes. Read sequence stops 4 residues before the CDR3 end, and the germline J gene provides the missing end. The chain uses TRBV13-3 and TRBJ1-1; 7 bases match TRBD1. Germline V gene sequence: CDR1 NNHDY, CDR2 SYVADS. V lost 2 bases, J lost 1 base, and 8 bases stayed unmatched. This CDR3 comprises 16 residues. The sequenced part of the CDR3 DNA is TGTGCCAGCAGTGAAGGAGGGGGGACAGAAAACACA. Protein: CASSEGGGTENT. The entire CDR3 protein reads CASSEGGGTENTEVFF.

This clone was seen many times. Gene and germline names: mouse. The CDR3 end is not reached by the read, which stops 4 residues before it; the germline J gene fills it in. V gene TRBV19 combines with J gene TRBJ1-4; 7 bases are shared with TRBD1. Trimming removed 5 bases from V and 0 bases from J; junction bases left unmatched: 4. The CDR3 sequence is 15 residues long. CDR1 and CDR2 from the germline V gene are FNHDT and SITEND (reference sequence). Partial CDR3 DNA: TGTGCCAGCAGCCATACAGGGGTTTCCAACGAA. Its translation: CASSHTGVSNE. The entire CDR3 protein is CASSHTGVSNERLFF.

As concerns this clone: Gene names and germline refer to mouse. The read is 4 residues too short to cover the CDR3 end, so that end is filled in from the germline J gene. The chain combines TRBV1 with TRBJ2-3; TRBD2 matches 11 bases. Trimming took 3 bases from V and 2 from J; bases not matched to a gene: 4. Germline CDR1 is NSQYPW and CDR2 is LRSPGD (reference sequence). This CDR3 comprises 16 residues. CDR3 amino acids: CTCSAPTGGAAETLYF. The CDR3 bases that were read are TGCACCTGCAGTGCTCCTACTGGGGGGGCTGCAGAA.

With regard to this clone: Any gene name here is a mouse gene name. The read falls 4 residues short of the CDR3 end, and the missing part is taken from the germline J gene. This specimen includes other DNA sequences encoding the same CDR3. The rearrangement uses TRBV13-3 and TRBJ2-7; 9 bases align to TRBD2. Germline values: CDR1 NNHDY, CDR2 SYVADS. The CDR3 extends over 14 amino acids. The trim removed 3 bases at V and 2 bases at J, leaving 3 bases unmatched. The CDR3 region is CASSVTGGAYEQYF. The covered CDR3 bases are TGTGCCAGCAGTGTGACTGGGGGTGCCTAT.

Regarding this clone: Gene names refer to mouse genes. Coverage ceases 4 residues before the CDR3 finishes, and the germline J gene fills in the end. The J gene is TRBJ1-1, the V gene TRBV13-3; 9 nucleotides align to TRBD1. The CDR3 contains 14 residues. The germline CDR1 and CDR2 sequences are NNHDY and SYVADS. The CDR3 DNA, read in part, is TGTGCCAGCAGGCTACAGGGGGCTAATCCA. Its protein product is CASRLQGANP. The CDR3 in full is CASRLQGANPEVFF.

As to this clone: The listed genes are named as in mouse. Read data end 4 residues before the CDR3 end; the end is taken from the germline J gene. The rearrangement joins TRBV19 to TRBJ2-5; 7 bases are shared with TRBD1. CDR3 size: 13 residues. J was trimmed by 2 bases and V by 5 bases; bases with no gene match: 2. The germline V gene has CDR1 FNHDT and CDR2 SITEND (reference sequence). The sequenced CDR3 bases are TGTGCCAGCAGCCACAGGGGCCAAGAC. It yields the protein CASSHRGQD. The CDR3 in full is CASSHRGQDTQYF.

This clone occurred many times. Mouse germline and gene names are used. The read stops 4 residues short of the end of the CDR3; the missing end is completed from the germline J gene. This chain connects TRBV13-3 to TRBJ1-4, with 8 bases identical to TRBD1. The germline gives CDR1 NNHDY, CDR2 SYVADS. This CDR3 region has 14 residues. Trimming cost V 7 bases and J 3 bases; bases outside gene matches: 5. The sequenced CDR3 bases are TGTGCCAGCTCCGACAGGGGAACCAACGAA. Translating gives CASSDRGTNE. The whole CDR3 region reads CASSDRGTNERLFF.

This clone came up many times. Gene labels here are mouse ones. The sequenced CDR3 bases are TGTGCCAGCAGACCTCTACTGGGGGGGAGCTCCTAT. Amino acids: CASRPLLGGSSY. The whole CDR3 reads CASRPLLGGSSYEQYF. This chain links TRBV13-3 with TRBJ2-7; 10 positions match TRBD2. The CDR3 end is not reached by the read, which stops 4 residues before it; the germline J gene fills it in. With V trimmed by 5 bases and J by 0 bases, 8 bases remained unmatched. The CDR3 has 16 amino acids. CDR1 and CDR2 (germline): NNHDY, SYVADS.

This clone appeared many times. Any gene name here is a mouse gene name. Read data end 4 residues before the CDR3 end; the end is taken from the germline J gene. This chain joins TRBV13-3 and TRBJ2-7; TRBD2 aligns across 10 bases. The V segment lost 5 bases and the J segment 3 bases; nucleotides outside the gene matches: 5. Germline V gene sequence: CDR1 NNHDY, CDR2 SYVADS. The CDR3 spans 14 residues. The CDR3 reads CASRRLGGNYEQYF. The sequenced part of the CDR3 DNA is TGTGCCAGCAGGAGACTGGGGGGCAACTAT.

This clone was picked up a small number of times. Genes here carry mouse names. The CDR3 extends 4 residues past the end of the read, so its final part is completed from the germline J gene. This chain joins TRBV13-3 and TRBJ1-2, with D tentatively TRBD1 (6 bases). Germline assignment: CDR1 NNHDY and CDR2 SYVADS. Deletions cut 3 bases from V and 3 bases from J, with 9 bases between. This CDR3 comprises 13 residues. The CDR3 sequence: CASSGGADSDYTF. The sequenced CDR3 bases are TGTGCCAGCAGTGGGGGGGCGGACTCC.

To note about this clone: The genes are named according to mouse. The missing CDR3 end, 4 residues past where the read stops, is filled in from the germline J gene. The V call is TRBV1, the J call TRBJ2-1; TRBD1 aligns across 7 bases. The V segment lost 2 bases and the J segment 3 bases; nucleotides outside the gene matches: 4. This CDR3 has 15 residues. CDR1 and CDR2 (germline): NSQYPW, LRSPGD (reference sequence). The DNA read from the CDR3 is TGCACCTGCAGTGCAAGGGACAGATCCTATGCT. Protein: CTCSARDRSYA. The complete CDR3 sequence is CTCSARDRSYAEQFF.

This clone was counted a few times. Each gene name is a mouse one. The CDR3 sequence is CASSILGQNTEVFF. The CDR3 DNA, read in part, is TGTGCCAGCAGTATTTTGGGACAGAACACA. This chain connects TRBV19 to TRBJ1-1; maybe TRBD1 (5 bases). The read falls 4 residues short of the CDR3 end, and the missing part is taken from the germline J gene. This CDR3 contains 14 residues. Trimming pared 2 bases from V and 0 bases from J, leaving 8 bases between. Germline assignment: CDR1 FNHDT and CDR2 SITEND (reference sequence).

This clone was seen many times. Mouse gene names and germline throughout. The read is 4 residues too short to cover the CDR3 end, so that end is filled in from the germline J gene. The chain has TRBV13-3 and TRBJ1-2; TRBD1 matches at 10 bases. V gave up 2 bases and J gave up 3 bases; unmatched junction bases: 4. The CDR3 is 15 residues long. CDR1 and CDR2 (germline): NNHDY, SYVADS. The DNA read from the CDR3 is TGTGCCAGCAGTGACCCCGGGACAGGGGACTCC. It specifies CASSDPGTGDS. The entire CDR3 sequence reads CASSDPGTGDSDYTF.

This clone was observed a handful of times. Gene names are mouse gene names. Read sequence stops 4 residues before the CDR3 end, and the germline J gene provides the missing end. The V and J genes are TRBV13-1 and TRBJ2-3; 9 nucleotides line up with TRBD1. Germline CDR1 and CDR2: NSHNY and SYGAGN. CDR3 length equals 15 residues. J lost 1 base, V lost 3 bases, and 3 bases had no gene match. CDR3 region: CASSGTGAGAETLYF. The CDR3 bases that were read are TGTGCCAGCAGTGGGACAGGGGCGGGTGCAGAA.